Sequencing of this T cell receptor (beta chain) was carried out in a study of OX40 agonist ivuxolimab in advanced cancers. Study at large: Treatment of patients was with ivuxolimab, an agonistic anti-OX40 (CD134) antibody. Dose-escalation patients' cancers were hepatocellular carcinoma, melanoma, renal cell or head and neck cancer. Whole-study findings and limits: Clonal expansion by week 6 occurred in CD4+ and CD8+ blood T cells (at 0.1 to 3.0 mg/kg).

Method: immunoSEQ multiplex PCR; TCRdb's copy keeps in-frame clones and lacks some. This sample has about 73,000 clones, with 80% to 95% found just once. On this clone itself: Its antigen is not identified.

Trimming took off 3 bases at V and 2 bases at J, with 13 bases between the two ends. CDR1 is GTSNPN, CDR2 SVGIG, per germline (reference sequence). The CDR3 length is 14 residues. The sequence was collected from an adult with an advanced solid tumor such as melanoma, head and neck, liver or kidney cancer. The source was CD4+ or CD8+ T cells sorted from blood, collected in a trial of the OX40 agonist ivuxolimab. The chain is built from TRBV30 and TRBJ1-2; no reliable D call. This CDR3 reads CAWSKSRLNYGYTF. The CDR3 DNA follows: TGTGCCTGGAGCAAATCCAGGTTAAACTATGGCTACACCTTC. Together with reference TRBV30 and TRBJ1-2, the CDR3 gives the full variable domain: SQTIHQWPATLVQPVGSPLSLECTVEGTSNPNLYWYRQAAGRGLQLLFYSVGIGQISSEVPQNLSASRPQDRQFILSSKKLLLSDSGFYLCAWSKSRLNYGYTFGSGTRLTVV.